This T cell receptor (beta chain) originates from a study of shared clonotypes between healthy human individuals. CD8 cells classed as naive were CD45RO-negative and positively selected for CCR7, excluding terminally differentiated effector memory CD45RA+ cells. All donors were Caucasian adults living in Nashville, Tennessee. This clone was observed once. Assay: immunoSEQ multiplex PCR; the TCRdb copy retains only in-frame clones and omits some. Altogether some 2.1 million clones are present, approximately 95% being singletons, with the ten largest covering about 1.1%. Germline values: CDR1 MNHEY, CDR2 SMNVEV (reference sequence). Trimming removed 3 bases from V and 2 bases from J; junction bases left unmatched: 5. The CDR3 runs to 15 residues.

Specimen: naive CD8+ T cells sorted from blood. The rearrangement links TRBV27 to TRBJ2-3, with TRBD1 matching 7 bases. This TCR was recovered from a man younger than 35 in good health. The CDR3 coding sequence is TGTGCCAGCAGTTTCTCCGGGACAGCCACAGATACGCAGTATTTT. Protein product: CASSFSGTATDTQYF.